This entry describes one TCR beta chain. The antigen remains undetermined. Amplification used 60 Vbeta primers and 13 Jbeta primers. The repertoire was sequenced with immunoSEQ multiplex PCR; TCRdb's copy has only in-frame clones and lacks some. The repertoire includes 90,000 or so clones, around 73% of them detected once, and about 3% sits in the top ten. Germline V gene data show CDR1 as SGHDT and CDR2 as YYEEEE. The length of the CDR3 is 15 residues. V lost 4 bases to trimming and J lost 4 bases, with 16 bases between them. This specimen comes from a study of cytomegalovirus exposure and HLA in healthy donors. Whole-study context: Findings of an earlier analysis included some 120 million unique TCR beta sequences from roughly 180 million T cells.

Overall study findings and caveats: A later analysis associated 15,000 or so TCR beta sequences with HLA alleles at a 0.05 false discovery rate. In the analysis, some V segments, TRBV6-2 and TRBV6-3 included, were excluded as indistinguishable.

The sequence was obtained from a woman between 40 and 50 years old in good health and CMV-seronegative. The chain recombines TRBV5-6 with TRBJ2-3, with a tentative D call TRBD2 (6 bases). Specimen: PBMCs. CDR3 sequence (DNA): TGTGCCAGCAGCCAGTTTAGGGAGGTCCCAGATACGCAGTATTTT. Translating gives CASSQFREVPDTQYF.